One and the same sample provided the 13 T cell receptor beta chains below, sequenced in a study of cytomegalovirus exposure and HLA in healthy donors. The primer mix had 60 Vbeta and 13 Jbeta primers. Sequencing was performed with immunoSEQ multiplex PCR; in TCRdb, only in-frame clones are kept and a portion is missing. The sample contains under 200,000 clones, approximately 77% of which appear only once. The sequenced sample was PBMCs. All receptors come from a male donor in good health and CMV-seropositive.

The J gene is TRBJ1-2, the V gene TRBV19; TRBD1 matches 8 bases. The trim removed 2 bases at V and 4 bases at J, leaving 3 bases unmatched. This CDR3 comprises 14 residues. Germline values: CDR1 LNHDA, CDR2 SQIVND (reference sequence). CDR3 nucleotides: TGTGCCAGTAGTATACAGGGGGCCGGCTATGGCTACACCTTC. This gives the protein CASSIQGAGYGYTF.

This sequence joins TRBV18 and TRBJ1-3, with D uncertain. The CDR3 runs to 17 residues. The ends were cut back, 4 bases at V and 0 bases at J, with 16 bases in the middle. Germline lookup yields CDR1 KGHSH and CDR2 LQKENI. CDR3 DNA sequence: TGTGCCAGCTCACTCTACTCCGACATTATCTCTGGAAACACCATATATTTT. Translation gives CASSLYSDIISGNTIYF.

As DNA, the CDR3 is TGTGCCAGCGCAGGTCCGTATAACACTGAAGCTTTCTTT. Encoded protein: CASAGPYNTEAFF. The rearrangement uses TRBV2 and TRBJ1-1; D is uncertain. The V end was cut by 8 bases, the J end by 2 bases, with 12 bases between. This CDR3 has 13 residues. The germline gives CDR1 SNHLY, CDR2 FYNNEI.

This chain connects TRBV10-1 to TRBJ2-1; D not resolved. Germline V gene sequence: CDR1 WNHNN, CDR2 SYGVQD (reference sequence). V was shortened by 8 bases and J by 11 bases, with 4 bases between the two germline ends. The CDR3 is 8 amino acids. The CDR3 DNA reads as TGCGCCAGCCTCCAGCAGTTCTTC. Residues: CASLQQFF.

The chain combines TRBV7-9 with TRBJ2-5, with TRBD1 matching over 7 bases. V lost 0 bases, J lost 9 bases, and 4 bases stayed unmatched. The CDR3 is made up of 13 amino acids. Germline V gene sequence: CDR1 SEHNR, CDR2 FQNEAQ (reference sequence). This chain's CDR3 is CASSLADQGAQYF. The CDR3 DNA is TGTGCCAGCAGCTTAGCTGATCAGGGGGCCCAGTACTTC.

This clone was recorded only once. The same CDR3 arises from other DNA sequences in this sample as well. V gene TRBV6-5 combines with J gene TRBJ2-5; D is undetermined. The germline V gene has CDR1 MNHEY and CDR2 SVGAGI. This CDR3 is built from 14 residues. Trimming removed 0 bases at V and 2 bases at J, with 7 bases between. The CDR3 DNA sequence: TGTGCCAGCAGTTACTCGGGCCTACAAGAGACCCAGTACTTC. Its protein product is CASSYSGLQETQYF.

This chain uses TRBV9 with TRBJ2-3; 14 bases are shared with TRBD2. From germline, CDR1 is SGDLS and CDR2 YYNGEE. Trimming took 2 bases from V and 5 from J; bases not matched to a gene: 1. The length of the CDR3 is 15 residues. The DNA of the CDR3 is TGTGCCAGCAGCGTGGGACTAGCGGGGGTAGATACGCAGTATTTT. Translating gives CASSVGLAGVDTQYF. The complete variable domain, with remaining parts taken from reference TRBV9 and TRBJ2-3, reads DSGVTQTPKHLITATGQRVTLRCSPRSGDLSVYWYQQSLDQGLQFLIQYYNGEERAKGNILERFSAQQFPDLHSELNLSSLELGDSALYFCASSVGLAGVDTQYFGPGTRLTVL.

The chain links TRBV29-1 to TRBJ1-1; 9 positions agree with TRBD1. The CDR3 loop spans 13 amino acids. After removal of 6 bases from V and 6 bases from J, the junction contained 8 bases not matched to a gene. The germline V gene has CDR1 SQVTM and CDR2 ANQGSEA. This CDR3 is CSVRTGEGSEAFF. Written as DNA, the CDR3 is TGCAGCGTCCGGACAGGGGAGGGTTCTGAAGCTTTCTTT.

The V gene is TRBV7-9, the J gene TRBJ2-3, with a tentative D call TRBD1 (5 bases). The CDR3 length is 17 residues. CDR1 SEHNR and CDR2 FQNEAQ come from the germline V gene (reference sequence). Trimming removed 4 bases from V and 5 bases from J, with 22 bases in between. The CDR3 bases are TGTGCCAGCAGCTACCCCCGGACACCACCCGGCGAAGATACGCAGTATTTT. The encoded protein is CASSYPRTPPGEDTQYF.

The genes are TRBV19 and TRBJ1-1, with 8 nucleotides matching TRBD1. Unmatched junction bases numbered 4, after V lost 6 bases and J lost 4 bases. This CDR3 is 13 amino acids long. The germline V gene encodes CDR1 LNHDA and CDR2 SQIVND (reference sequence). The CDR3 protein is CASSGQGGTEAFF. As DNA, the CDR3 is TGTGCCAGTAGCGGACAGGGCGGCACTGAAGCTTTCTTT.

This sequence joins TRBV4-1 and TRBJ2-2, with D maybe TRBD2 (5 bases). Germline lookup yields CDR1 MGHRA and CDR2 YSYEKL. The CDR3 spans 14 residues. With 7 bases removed from V and 7 bases from J, the gap between germline ends came to 16 bases. CDR3 sequence: CASTGGLAGGELFF. The DNA of the CDR3 is TGCGCCAGCACGGGCGGACTGGCGGGCGGGGAGCTGTTTTTT.

This clone is a singleton in its sample. The V and J genes are TRBV19 and TRBJ2-6, with D maybe TRBD1 (5 bases). Germline-derived CDR1 and CDR2 are LNHDA and SQIVND (reference sequence). Trimming took 2 bases from V and 4 from J, leaving 9 bases between them. The CDR3 runs to 15 residues. The CDR3 reads CASSIRGSGANVLTF. The CDR3 nucleotides read TGTGCCAGTAGTATAAGGGGATCCGGGGCCAACGTCCTGACTTTC.

The chain uses TRBV4-2 and TRBJ2-2; D might be TRBD2 (6 bases). Germline loops: CDR1 LGHNA, CDR2 YNFKEQ. V lost 1 base, J lost 7 bases, and 13 bases lay in between. The CDR3 spans 15 residues. In DNA form, the CDR3 reads TGTGCCAGCAGCCAAGTCCGGGGAGGAGGCGGGGAGCTGTTTTTT. Translating gives CASSQVRGGGGELFF.